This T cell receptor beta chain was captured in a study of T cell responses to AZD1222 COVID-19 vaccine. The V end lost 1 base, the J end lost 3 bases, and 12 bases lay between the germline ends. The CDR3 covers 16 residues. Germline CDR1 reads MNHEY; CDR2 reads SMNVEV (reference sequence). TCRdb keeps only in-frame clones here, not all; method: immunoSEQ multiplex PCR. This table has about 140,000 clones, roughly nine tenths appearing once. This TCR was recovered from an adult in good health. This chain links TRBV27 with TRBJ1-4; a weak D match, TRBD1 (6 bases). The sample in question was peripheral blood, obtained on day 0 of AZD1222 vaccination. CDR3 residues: CASSLFPDRPNEKLFF. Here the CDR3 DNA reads TGTGCCAGCAGTTTATTTCCCGACAGGCCTAATGAAAAACTGTTTTTT.